The entry that follows covers one TCR beta chain sequence. In the study's own analysis: Scientists estimated how many nucleated cells there were by amplifying reference gene primers. Clones were read by immunoSEQ multiplex PCR, and TCRdb kept only the in-frame ones, dropping some. V and J calls plus clone size are reproduced from that table; the DNA served to infer D and trimming. The sample records more than 35,000 clones, approximately 90% being singletons. The CDR3 is made up of 13 amino acids. The V end was cut by 5 bases, the J end by 4 bases, with 11 bases between. Germline loops: CDR1 SNHLY, CDR2 FYNNEI. These data come from a study of blood T cell repertoires in COVID-19. Study-level background: Whether acute or convalescent, the COVID-19 samples came from the United States, Italy and Spain.

V is TRBV2 and J is TRBJ2-5, with D possibly being TRBD2 (6 bases). This receptor was obtained from a man aged 25-40 years with active or convalescent COVID-19. Source material: peripheral blood. The CDR3 bases are TGTGCCAGCAGTCACCGACTAGGAGAGACCCAGTACTTC. Amino acids: CASSHRLGETQYF.